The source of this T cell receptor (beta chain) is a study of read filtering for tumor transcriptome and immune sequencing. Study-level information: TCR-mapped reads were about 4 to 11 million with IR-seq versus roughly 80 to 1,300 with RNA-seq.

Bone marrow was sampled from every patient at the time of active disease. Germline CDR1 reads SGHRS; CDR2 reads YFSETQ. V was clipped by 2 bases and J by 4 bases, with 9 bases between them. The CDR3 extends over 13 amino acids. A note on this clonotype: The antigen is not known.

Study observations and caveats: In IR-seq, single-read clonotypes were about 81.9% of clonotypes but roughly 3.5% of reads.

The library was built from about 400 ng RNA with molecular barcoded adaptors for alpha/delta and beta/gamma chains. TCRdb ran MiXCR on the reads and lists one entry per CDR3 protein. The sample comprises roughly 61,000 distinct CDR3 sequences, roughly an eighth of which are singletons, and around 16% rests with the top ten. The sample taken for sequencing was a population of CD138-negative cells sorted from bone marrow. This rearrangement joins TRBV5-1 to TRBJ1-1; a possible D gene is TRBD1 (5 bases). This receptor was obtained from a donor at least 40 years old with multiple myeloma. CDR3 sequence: CASSFTGGTEAFF. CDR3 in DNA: TGCGCCAGCAGCTTCACGGGGGGCACTGAAGCTTTCTTT.